Sequencing of this T cell receptor (beta chain) was carried out in a study of blood T cell repertoires in COVID-19. Study as a whole: The origin of the acute and convalescent COVID-19 samples was the United States, Italy and Spain.

The CDR3 extends over 15 amino acids. Per germline, CDR1 SGHTA and CDR2 FQGNSA. The V gene lost 6 bases and the J gene lost 4 bases, with 16 bases spanning the gap. Original analysis: How many nucleated cells were present was estimated from reference gene primer amplification. Using immunoSEQ multiplex PCR, the repertoire was profiled, and TCRdb retains in-frame clones only, with some absent. That table gives V, J and clone size, and the DNA gave D and trimming. The sample yields 250,000 or so clones, 88% seen once. V usage is TRBV7-2 and J usage is TRBJ1-3; D is unresolved. Sequences were obtained from peripheral blood. The receptor's source is a woman aged 60-75 years with acute or convalescent COVID-19. The chain's CDR3 is CASRSDSLPGNTIYF. CDR3 nucleotide sequence: TGTGCCAGCAGATCGGACTCGCTTCCAGGAAACACCATATATTTT. Variable domain in full (rest from reference TRBV7-2 and TRBJ1-3): GAGVSQSPSNKVTEKGKDVELRCDPISGHTALYWYRQSLGQGLEFLIYFQGNSAPDKSGLPSDRFSAERTGGSVSTLTIQRTQQEDSAVYLCASRSDSLPGNTIYFGEGSWLTVV.